These 7 T cell receptor beta chains originate from one sample sequenced in a study of PD-1 blockade in mismatch repair-deficient tumors. TCRdb's table, derived via immunoSEQ multiplex PCR, lists solely in-frame clones and lacks some. The data contain some 66,000 clones, 88% of them singletons. The material sequenced was peripheral blood, taken 52 weeks after starting pembrolizumab. The receptors here all came from an adult with mismatch repair-deficient cancer.

The chain links TRBV5-4 to TRBJ2-3; D uncertain. Trimming left V 4 bases short and J 1 base short, with 7 bases between. The CDR3 spans 13 residues. The V gene's germline CDR1 is SGHNT and CDR2 YYREEE (reference sequence). The CDR3 DNA follows: TGTGCCAGCAGCGGGTGGGGCACAGATACGCAGTATTTT. Translation gives CASSGWGTDTQYF.

V gene TRBV5-5 combines with J gene TRBJ2-3; D remains unclear. The CDR3 sequence is 12 residues long. V lost 5 bases and J 4 bases, leaving 8 bases between the germline ends. Germline-derived CDR1 and CDR2 are SGHKS and YYEKEE (reference sequence). This CDR3 is CASSYLPDTQYF. The CDR3 DNA reads as TGTGCCAGCAGTTATCTCCCAGATACGCAGTATTTT.

This sequence joins TRBV7-4 and TRBJ2-3; D might be TRBD1 (5 bases). Germline V gene sequence: CDR1 SGHVT, CDR2 SQSDAQ. This CDR3 is 17 amino acids long. V lost 5 bases to trimming and J lost 2 bases, with 20 bases between them. Written as DNA, the CDR3 is TGTGCCAGCAGCACACCAGGATGGGGCCCCACCACAGATACGCAGTATTTT. This translates into CASSTPGWGPTTDTQYF.

This chain joins TRBV19 and TRBJ1-1; D gene unclear. There are 16 residues in the CDR3. Trimming took off 3 bases at V and 0 bases at J, with 14 bases between the two ends. Germline CDR1 and CDR2: LNHDA and SQIVND (reference sequence). In nucleotides, the CDR3 is TGTGCCAGTAGTATTTATAGGGCCTACATGAACACTGAAGCTTTCTTT. Amino acid sequence: CASSIYRAYMNTEAFF.

The CDR3 sequence is CASSLVTGGTEAFF. The CDR3 DNA follows: TGTGCCAGCAGCTTAGTGACAGGGGGCACTGAAGCTTTCTTT. The genes are TRBV7-6 and TRBJ1-1, with 9 bases that match TRBD1. Per the germline V gene, CDR1 is SGHVS and CDR2 is FNYEAQ. After removal of 1 base from V and 4 bases from J, the junction contained 1 base not matched to a gene. The length of the CDR3 is 14 residues.

This clone came up a few times. The J gene is TRBJ2-7, the V gene TRBV4-3; D may be TRBD1 (6 bases). The CDR3 loop spans 14 amino acids. Trimming cost V 1 base and J 4 bases, with 11 bases left between them. Germline CDR1 LGHNA, CDR2 YSLEER. The CDR3 nucleotides read TGCGCCAGCAGCCAAGGGACAGAGGGTTACGAGCAGTACTTC. It is translated as CASSQGTEGYEQYF.

This chain connects TRBV13 to TRBJ1-2, with 7 bases that match TRBD1. The CDR3 loop spans 12 amino acids. CDR1 is PRHDT, CDR2 FYEKMQ, per germline (reference sequence). V trimming: 5 bases; J trimming: 8 bases; junction bases outside the gene matches: 5. The CDR3 nucleotides read TGTGCCAGCAGCACCGGGACAGCCGGCTACACCTTC. This sequence encodes CASSTGTAGYTF. The whole variable domain, filled in from reference TRBV13 and TRBJ1-2, reads AAGVIQSPRHLIKEKRETATLKCYPIPRHDTVYWYQQGPGQDPQFLISFYEKMQSDKGSIPDRFSAQQFSDYHSELNMSSLELGDSALYFCASSTGTAGYTFGSGTRLTVV.